Detailed here is one T cell receptor (beta chain). The data stem from a study of PD-1 blockade in mismatch repair-deficient tumors. TCRdb keeps only in-frame clones here, not all; method: immunoSEQ multiplex PCR. The table lists 76,000 or so clones, roughly 80% of them singletons. The CDR3 consists of 17 residues. J gave up 4 bases and V 11 bases, and 12 bases lay outside the gene matches. CDR1 is ENHRY and CDR2 is SYGVKD in the germline V gene. The receptor's source is an adult with mismatch repair-deficient cancer. The sample here was peripheral blood, taken 44 weeks after starting pembrolizumab. The chain couples TRBV10-3 to TRBJ2-1; 15 nucleotides line up with TRBD2. The CDR3 region has the DNA TGTGCCTCAACGGGACAGGGGACTAGCGGGAGGTACAATGAGCAGTTCTTC. Translating it yields CASTGQGTSGRYNEQFF.